The 23 T cell receptor beta chains listed next were all sequenced from one sample in a study of CD8+CD57+ T cells in acquired aplastic anemia. Profiling that covered TCR beta VDJ and CDR3 relied on genomic DNA as its template. TCRdb fed the reads into MiXCR, producing one record per CDR3 protein. The sample has about 210,000 distinct CDR3 sequences; over 60% are singletons. Sequencing used sorted CD4+, CD8+, or CD8+CD57+ T cells (not recorded which) from PBMCs. All receptors derive from a human donor in good health.

The chain recombines TRBV20-1 with TRBJ2-7; D unresolved. The V end lost 6 bases, the J end lost 0 bases, and 12 bases lay between the germline ends. Looked up from germline, CDR1 is DFQATT and CDR2 is SNEGSKA (reference sequence). The CDR3 has 13 residues. CDR3 bases: TGCAGTGCCACTCCAGAATACTCCTACGAGCAGTACTTC. It encodes CSATPEYSYEQYF.

V and J are TRBV20-1 and TRBJ2-7; 7 bases are a match to TRBD1. CDR3 length equals 13 residues. Trimming at V came to 4 bases and at J to 1 base, leaving 4 bases not matched to a gene. Germline CDR1 is DFQATT and CDR2 is SNEGSKA (reference sequence). The CDR3 region is CSAITGVSYEQYF. As DNA, the CDR3 is TGCAGTGCTATTACAGGGGTTTCCTACGAGCAGTACTTC.

The chain recombines TRBV25-1 with TRBJ2-3; 7 nucleotides agree with TRBD1. Trimming took 4 bases from V and 0 from J; bases not matched to a gene: 4. This CDR3 region has 15 residues. Germline lookup yields CDR1 MGHDK and CDR2 SYGVNS. This chain's CDR3 is CASSVTGSSTDTQYF. CDR3 coding DNA: TGTGCCAGCAGTGTGACAGGGTCTAGCACAGATACGCAGTATTTT.

Many counts were recorded for this clonotype. This rearrangement joins TRBV5-1 to TRBJ2-3, with TRBD2 identical over 7 bases. CDR3 size: 15 residues. Germline loops: CDR1 SGHRS, CDR2 YFSETQ. V lost 2 bases to trimming and J lost 3 bases; unmatched junction nucleotides: 6. The CDR3 loop is CASSFLRETTDTQYF. In nucleotides, the CDR3 is TGCGCCAGCAGCTTCTTGCGGGAGACGACAGATACGCAGTATTTT.

V is TRBV9 and J is TRBJ2-3; D possibly corresponds to TRBD1 (5 bases). This CDR3 spans 15 amino acids. Germline CDR1 SGDLS, CDR2 YYNGEE. Trimming left V 4 bases short and J 0 bases short, with 12 bases between. The CDR3 loop reads CASSPRQGSTDTQYF. Written as DNA, the CDR3 is TGTGCCAGCAGCCCTCGTCAGGGAAGCACAGATACGCAGTATTTT.

CDR3 nucleotides: TGTGCCAGCAGCCATGCGCCGGGACTAGCGGGGACAGATACGCAGTATTTT. Translation: CASSHAPGLAGTDTQYF. The chain has TRBV7-8 and TRBJ2-3; TRBD2 aligns across 13 bases. Germline lookup yields CDR1 SGHVS and CDR2 FQNEAQ. CDR3 size: 17 residues. Unmatched junction bases numbered 8, after V lost 5 bases and J lost 3 bases.

In its sample, this clonotype was seen a few times. One end of the junction varies from germline; a read error may be responsible. Here the CDR3 reads CASSQVSSGRYEQYF. The CDR3 DNA follows: TGCGCCAGCAGCCAAGTTAGTTCCGGCCGCTACGAGCAGTACTTC. The J gene is TRBJ2-7, the V gene TRBV7-8; D ambiguous. The CDR3 consists of 15 residues. CDR1 and CDR2 (germline): SGHVS, FQNEAQ.

The chain combines TRBV20-1 with TRBJ2-5; 8 positions match TRBD2. Losses at the gene ends were 5 bases for V and 4 bases for J; bases not matched to a gene: 6. The V gene's germline CDR1 is DFQATT and CDR2 SNEGSKA (reference sequence). The CDR3 loop spans 13 amino acids. The CDR3 DNA is TGCAGTGCTTCTGCGGGAGGAGGAGAGACCCAGTACTTC. Translation: CSASAGGGETQYF.

V and J are TRBV11-2 and TRBJ2-5; D is uncertain. V was trimmed by 4 bases and J by 5 bases, leaving 14 bases between them. CDR3 length: 14 amino acids. The germline CDR1 and CDR2 sequences are SGHAT and FQNNGV. The CDR3 nucleotides are TGTGCCAGCAGCTCCGTGGATGAGGCGGAGACCCAGTACTTC. This gives the protein CASSSVDEAETQYF.

Regarding this clonotype: This CDR3 is missing its conserved last phenylalanine or tryptophan, likely due to a read error. Because the CDR3's place on the DNA is in doubt, the DNA is left out and the CDR3 is given as listed by TCRdb. V is TRBV6-2 or TRBV6-3 and J is TRBJ2-7; the D call of TRBD1 is as the table states it, not checked on the DNA. A total of 10 residues make up the CDR3, ends included. Germline V lookup: CDR1 MNHEY, CDR2 SVGEGT. CDR3 sequence reads: CASSRWVGGR.

By share, this clonotype ranks as medium-sized. The V gene is TRBV20-1, the J gene TRBJ2-1; 11 nucleotides line up with TRBD2. CDR3 length: 15 residues. The J segment lost 0 bases and the V segment lost 6 bases, leaving 4 bases of the junction unmatched. Germline values: CDR1 DFQATT, CDR2 SNEGSKA (reference sequence). CDR3 residues: CSAAGLAVSYNEQFF. The CDR3 DNA reads as TGCAGTGCGGCGGGACTAGCGGTCTCCTACAATGAGCAGTTCTTC.

The V call is TRBV7-2, the J call TRBJ2-5; D perhaps matches TRBD1 (7 bases). The CDR3 consists of 14 residues. CDR1 is SGHTA and CDR2 is FQGNSA in the germline V gene. Between the trimmed V and J ends, which lost 2 bases and 7 bases, there was a span of 14 bases. The CDR3 spells CASSLKDQGGTQYF. The CDR3 nucleotides are TGTGCCAGCAGCTTAAAGGACCAGGGGGGGACCCAGTACTTC.

This sequence joins TRBV19 and TRBJ2-5; possibly TRBD2 for D (6 bases). CDR3 length equals 16 residues. Between the trimmed V and J ends, which lost 5 bases and 0 bases, there was a span of 16 bases. CDR1 and CDR2 (germline): LNHDA, SQIVND (reference sequence). The CDR3 loop reads CASSGAAGRNQETQYF. CDR3 coding DNA: TGTGCCAGTAGTGGGGCGGCGGGGAGGAACCAAGAGACCCAGTACTTC. Full variable domain (outside the CDR3, taken from reference TRBV19 and TRBJ2-5): DGGITQSPKYLFRKEGQNVTLSCEQNLNHDAMYWYRQDPGQGLRLIYYSQIVNDFQKGDIAEGYSVSREKKESFPLTVTSAQKNPTAFYLCASSGAAGRNQETQYFGPGTRLLVL.

J is TRBJ2-5 and V is TRBV7-2; TRBD1 agrees at 9 bases. The CDR3 has 15 residues. CDR1 is SGHTA and CDR2 is FQGNSA in the germline V gene. V was pared by 5 bases and J by 4 bases, with 8 bases of the junction left unmatched. Here the CDR3 reads CASSVTGGAPETQYF. The CDR3 DNA sequence: TGTGCCAGCAGCGTGACAGGGGGGGCCCCAGAGACCCAGTACTTC. Looking up the rest from reference TRBV7-2 and TRBJ2-5 gives the full variable domain: GAGVSQSPSNKVTEKGKDVELRCDPISGHTALYWYRQSLGQGLEFLIYFQGNSAPDKSGLPSDRFSAERTGGSVSTLTIQRTQQEDSAVYLCASSVTGGAPETQYFGPGTRLLVL.

J is TRBJ1-5 and V is TRBV6-1; D unclear. This CDR3 is built from 12 residues. Germline values: CDR1 MNHNS, CDR2 SASEGT. Trimming took 7 bases from V and 4 from J, leaving 8 bases between them. The CDR3 protein is CASIGGNQPQHF. DNA of the CDR3: TGTGCCAGCATAGGTGGGAATCAGCCCCAGCATTTT.

The V and J genes are TRBV5-1 and TRBJ2-7; 8 positions agree with TRBD1. After removal of 0 bases from V and 7 bases from J, the junction contained 6 bases not matched to a gene. The CDR3 consists of 14 residues. Germline V gene sequence: CDR1 SGHRS, CDR2 YFSETQ. The CDR3 DNA reads as TGCGCCAGCAGCTTGGCAGGGGGCGATTATGAGCAGTACTTC. Its translation is CASSLAGGDYEQYF.

CDR3 nucleotide sequence: TGTGCCAGCAGCTTTTCGGGGACAGAGTACGAGCAGTACTTC. It yields the protein CASSFSGTEYEQYF. The chain is built from TRBV7-9 and TRBJ2-7; 7 nucleotides align to TRBD1. The CDR3 consists of 14 residues. The germline gives CDR1 SEHNR, CDR2 FQNEAQ (reference sequence). V was pared by 3 bases and J by 4 bases, with 6 bases of the junction left unmatched.

In its sample, this clonotype was seen a few times. In DNA, the CDR3 is TGCAGCGTTCATCTCGGACAGGGGAGGCAGTACTTC. Translating gives CSVHLGQGRQYF. The J gene is TRBJ2-7, the V gene TRBV29-1; 9 positions match TRBD1. Trimming took 5 bases from V and 9 from J; bases not matched to a gene: 8. Germline loops: CDR1 SQVTM, CDR2 ANQGSEA. The CDR3 covers 12 residues.

The table lists this clonotype with many counts. The gene calls are TRBV5-5 and TRBJ2-3, with D unresolved. The germline CDR1 and CDR2 sequences are SGHKS and YYEKEE (reference sequence). V was clipped by 1 base and J by 5 bases, with 8 bases between them. The CDR3 spans 13 residues. CDR3 nucleotides: TGTGCCAGCAGCTTGCAACACGGAGATACGCAGTATTTT. It translates to CASSLQHGDTQYF.

The J gene is TRBJ1-5, the V gene TRBV12-5; no definite D call. Trimming removed 3 bases from V and 1 base from J, with 7 bases in between. The CDR3 length is 14 residues. Germline V gives CDR1 LGHNT, CDR2 FRNRAP. DNA of the CDR3: TGTGCTAGTGGTTTTCAGGTGAGCAATCAGCCCCAGCATTTT. Residues: CASGFQVSNQPQHF. Full variable domain (remainder filled in from reference TRBV12-5 and TRBJ1-5): DARVTQTPRHKVTEMGQEVTMRCQPILGHNTVFWYRQTMMQGLELLAYFRNRAPLDDSGMPKDRFSAEMPDATLATLKIQPSEPRDSAVYFCASGFQVSNQPQHFGDGTRLSIL.

The chain uses TRBV28 and TRBJ1-1, with D hard to call. V gave up 4 bases and J gave up 5 bases, with 5 bases separating them. Germline CDR1 and CDR2: MDHEN and SYDVKM. This CDR3 comprises 11 residues. CDR3 protein: CASSSLTEAFF. As DNA, the CDR3 is TGTGCCAGCAGTTCGTTGACTGAAGCTTTCTTT.

This clonotype has ten or more counts. The gene calls are TRBV15 and TRBJ2-2; 9 nucleotides agree with TRBD2. This CDR3 is built from 15 residues. The junction had 4 bases not matched to a gene; V was cut back by 4 bases and J by 4 bases. CDR1 and CDR2 from the germline V gene are LNHNV and YYDKDF (reference sequence). In DNA, the CDR3 is TGTGCCACCAGCATGGAGCGGGGGGCCACCGGGGAGCTGTTTTTT. Translated: CATSMERGATGELFF.

This clonotype was seen ten or more times. The V call is TRBV6-2 or TRBV6-3, the J call TRBJ2-3; D perhaps matches TRBD2 (6 bases). The CDR3 runs 12 residues. Germline V gives CDR1 MNHEY, CDR2 SVGEGT. V was shortened by 0 bases and J by 9 bases, with 7 bases between the two germline ends. In DNA form, the CDR3 reads TGTGCCAGCAGTTACTCTAGCGGCACGCAGTATTTT. This encodes CASSYSSGTQYF.